This is a list of T cell receptor beta chains from one sample in a study of blood T cell repertoires in COVID-19. Method: immunoSEQ multiplex PCR; TCRdb's copy keeps in-frame clones and lacks some. The repertoire consists of approximately 140,000 clones, with 80% to 90% occurring once and the leading ten covering about 2.3%. The sequencing sample was made of PBMCs or T cells enriched from blood (not recorded which). The source of these receptors is a man aged 40-50 years with acute COVID-19. The CDR3 runs from the conserved cysteine through the conserved F or W. The D gene is left open where the match is weak.

J gene | V gene | D gene | CDR3 protein
TRBJ2-7 | TRBV7-6 | . | CASSSRDGGSYEQYF
TRBJ1-1 | TRBV7-9 | . | CASSLREGNTEAFF
TRBJ2-3 | TRBV12-3/TRBV12-4 | . | CASRGEADTQYF
TRBJ2-7 | TRBV13 | . | CASSPGTITYEQYF
TRBJ1-2 | TRBV19 | TRBD1 | CASSDRGLDNYGYTF
TRBJ2-3 | TRBV5-6 | . | CASSTVAADTQYF
TRBJ2-6 | TRBV30 | . | CACGQGPTGANVLTF
TRBJ2-5 | TRBV28 | . | CASSFKETQYF
TRBJ1-4 | TRBV12-3/TRBV12-4 | TRBD1 | CASGQGANEKLFF
TRBJ2-3 | TRBV5-1 | TRBD2 | CASSLGHTTSGGTDTQYF
TRBJ2-3 | TRBV6-2/TRBV6-3 | TRBD2 | CASSYSKLAGGRTDTQYF
TRBJ1-2 | TRBV11-2 | TRBD1 | CASSQGQGYGYTF
TRBJ2-1 | TRBV19 | . | CASSMEGAGLYEQFF
TRBJ2-3 | TRBV5-1 | . | CASSLWQGNTDTQYF
TRBJ2-1 | TRBV9 | . | CASSVGSYNEQFF
TRBJ1-1 | TRBV12-3/TRBV12-4 | . | CASSLFLAEAFF
TRBJ1-1 | TRBV11-2 | . | CASSLVVPTEAFF
TRBJ1-5 | TRBV20-1 | . | CSAGSQPQHF
TRBJ1-5 | TRBV5-1 | . | CASSFPRRESVPNQPQHF
TRBJ1-6 | TRBV5-5 | . | CASSLRGNQDNSPLHF
TRBJ1-2 | TRBV5-6 | TRBD1 | CASSPGTGWGSGYTF
TRBJ2-1 | TRBV19 | TRBD1 | CATSPRGPNNEQFF
TRBJ2-2 | TRBV10-3 | TRBD2 | CAISELGTSGSEELFF
TRBJ1-1 | TRBV27 | TRBD1 | CASNILGGQGITEAFF
TRBJ2-2 | TRBV5-1 | TRBD2 | CASSLPPPSGNGELFF
TRBJ1-1 | TRBV2 | . | CASRDSADTEAFF
TRBJ2-7 | TRBV20-1 | TRBD1 | CSAHRGYEQYF
TRBJ2-7 | TRBV2 | . | CASRLSAYEQYF
TRBJ2-1 | TRBV7-3 | . | CASSSTPGAYNEQFF
TRBJ1-2 | TRBV5-1 | . | CASSLGQYAGYTF
TRBJ2-3 | TRBV5-8 | . | CASRKGADTQYF
TRBJ2-7 | TRBV6-5 | . | CASSSGLVSYEQYF
TRBJ2-3 | TRBV19 | . | CASSTETSRYTDTQYF
TRBJ2-3 | TRBV18 | TRBD2 | CASSRSSGGTDTQYF
TRBJ1-1 | TRBV29-1 | . | CSVARGTEAFF
TRBJ2-1 | TRBV11-2 | . | CASSLAGNNEQFF
TRBJ1-2 | TRBV7-6 | . | CASSLADTQSNYGYTF
TRBJ1-1 | TRBV7-9 | TRBD1 | CATTGDSYTEAFF
TRBJ2-5 | TRBV5-1 | . | CASSFSAGIEETQYF
TRBJ2-3 | TRBV6-4 | TRBD2 | CASSDVGGGVSDTQYF
TRBJ1-2 | TRBV30 | . | CAWSSGLAGGGYTF
TRBJ2-5 | TRBV28 | TRBD2 | CASSLGLAGAETQYF
TRBJ1-5 | TRBV20-1 | . | CSASVRSGNQPQHF
TRBJ1-1 | TRBV18 | . | CASSPPAGWDTEAFF
TRBJ2-1 | TRBV3-1/TRBV3-2 | TRBD2 | CASSRTSDYNEQFF
TRBJ1-6 | TRBV28 | TRBD1 | CASSLWRQGSPAGSPLHF
TRBJ2-5 | TRBV29-1 | TRBD2 | CSVEIAGGEETQYF
TRBJ2-2 | TRBV5-8 | . | CASIPFRTGELFF
TRBJ2-1 | TRBV19 | . | CASLNWGQDEQFF
TRBJ1-5 | TRBV7-8 | . | CASSTGPNQPQHF
TRBJ1-5 | TRBV19 | TRBD1 | CASTGGRVQSNQPQHF
TRBJ1-5 | TRBV15 | . | CATCGGGGQPQHF
TRBJ1-4 | TRBV19 | TRBD1 | CASTHSDRKEKLFF